This record concerns one T cell receptor (beta chain) sequence. This sample is drawn from a study of long-term antiretroviral therapy in people with HIV. This CDR3 has 14 amino acids. V was pared by 1 base and J by 5 bases, with 8 bases between. The V gene's germline CDR1 is ENHRY and CDR2 SYGVKD. Investigators performed immunoSEQ version v3.0 at survey level. Here immunoSEQ multiplex PCR was the method, and the copy in TCRdb shows in-frame clones only, minus some. Among about 28,000 clones listed, 70% to 90% were seen once. Here the sequenced sample was unsorted PBMCs, taken 1.8 years after starting antiretroviral therapy. The source of this sequence is a woman aged 18 to 35 with HIV. The rearrangement links TRBV10-3 to TRBJ2-2; a weak D match, TRBD1 (5 bases). Here the CDR3 reads CAISELPGTGELFF. The CDR3 DNA sequence: TGTGCCATCAGTGAGTTACCAGGGACCGGGGAGCTGTTTTTT.